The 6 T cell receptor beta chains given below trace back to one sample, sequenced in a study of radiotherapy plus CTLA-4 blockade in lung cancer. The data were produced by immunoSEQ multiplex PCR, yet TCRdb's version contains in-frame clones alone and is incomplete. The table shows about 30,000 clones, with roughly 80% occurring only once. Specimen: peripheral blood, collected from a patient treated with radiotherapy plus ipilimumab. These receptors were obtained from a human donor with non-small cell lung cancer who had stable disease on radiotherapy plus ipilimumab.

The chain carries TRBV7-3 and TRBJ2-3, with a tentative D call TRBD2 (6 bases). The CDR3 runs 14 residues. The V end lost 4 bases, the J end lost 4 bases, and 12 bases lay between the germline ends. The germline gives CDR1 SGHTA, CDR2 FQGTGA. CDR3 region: CASSSTGVADTQYF. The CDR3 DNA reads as TGTGCCAGCAGCTCCACGGGAGTGGCAGATACGCAGTATTTT.

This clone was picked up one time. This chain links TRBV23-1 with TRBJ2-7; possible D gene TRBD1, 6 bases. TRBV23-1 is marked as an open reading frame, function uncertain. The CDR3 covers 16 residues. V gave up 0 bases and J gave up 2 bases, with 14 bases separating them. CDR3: CASSQSRGGSPYEQYV. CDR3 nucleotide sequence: TGCGCCAGCAGTCAATCGAGAGGGGGTTCCCCCTACGAGCAGTACGTC.

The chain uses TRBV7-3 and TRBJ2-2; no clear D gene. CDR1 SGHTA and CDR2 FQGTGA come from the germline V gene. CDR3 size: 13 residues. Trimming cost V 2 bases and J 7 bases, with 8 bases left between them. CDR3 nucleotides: TGTGCCAGCAGCTTACAGCCGGGCGGGGAGCTGTTTTTT. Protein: CASSLQPGGELFF.

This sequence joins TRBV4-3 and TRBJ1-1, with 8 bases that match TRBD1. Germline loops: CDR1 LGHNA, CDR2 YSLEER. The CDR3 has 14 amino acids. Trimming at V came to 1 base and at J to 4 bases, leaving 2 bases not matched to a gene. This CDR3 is CASSQVDRATEAFF. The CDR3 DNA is TGCGCCAGCAGCCAAGTGGACAGGGCCACTGAAGCTTTCTTT.

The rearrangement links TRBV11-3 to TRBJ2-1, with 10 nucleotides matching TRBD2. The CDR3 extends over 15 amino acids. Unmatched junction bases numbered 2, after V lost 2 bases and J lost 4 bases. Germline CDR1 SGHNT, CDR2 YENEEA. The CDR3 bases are TGTGCCAGCAGCTTACTAGCGGGGGCGTACAATGAGCAGTTCTTC. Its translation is CASSLLAGAYNEQFF.

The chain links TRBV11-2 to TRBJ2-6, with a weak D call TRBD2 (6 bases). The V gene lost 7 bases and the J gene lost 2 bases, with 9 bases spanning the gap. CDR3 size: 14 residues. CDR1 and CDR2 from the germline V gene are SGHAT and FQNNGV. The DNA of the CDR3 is TGTGCCAGCACCCGCGGGACTGGGGCCAACGTCCTGACTTTC. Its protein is CASTRGTGANVLTF. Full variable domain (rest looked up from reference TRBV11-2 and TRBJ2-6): EAGVAQSPRYKIIEKRQSVAFWCNPISGHATLYWYQQILGQGPKLLIQFQNNGVVDDSQLPKDRFSAERLKGVDSTLKIQPAKLEDSAVYLCASTRGTGANVLTFGAGSRLTVL.